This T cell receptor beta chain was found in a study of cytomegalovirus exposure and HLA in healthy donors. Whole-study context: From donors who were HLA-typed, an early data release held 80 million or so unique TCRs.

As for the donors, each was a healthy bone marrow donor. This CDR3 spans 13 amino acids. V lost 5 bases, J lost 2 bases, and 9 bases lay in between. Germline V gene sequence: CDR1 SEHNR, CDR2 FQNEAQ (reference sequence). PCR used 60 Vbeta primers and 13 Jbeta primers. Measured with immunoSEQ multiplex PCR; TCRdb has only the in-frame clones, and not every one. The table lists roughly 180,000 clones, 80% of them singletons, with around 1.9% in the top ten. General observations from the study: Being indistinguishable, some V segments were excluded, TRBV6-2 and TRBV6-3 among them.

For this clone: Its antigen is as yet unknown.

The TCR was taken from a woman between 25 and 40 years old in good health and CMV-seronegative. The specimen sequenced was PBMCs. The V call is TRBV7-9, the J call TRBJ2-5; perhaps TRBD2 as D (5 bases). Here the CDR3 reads CASSPGGQETQYF. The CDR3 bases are TGTGCCAGCAGCCCAGGAGGACAAGAGACCCAGTACTTC.